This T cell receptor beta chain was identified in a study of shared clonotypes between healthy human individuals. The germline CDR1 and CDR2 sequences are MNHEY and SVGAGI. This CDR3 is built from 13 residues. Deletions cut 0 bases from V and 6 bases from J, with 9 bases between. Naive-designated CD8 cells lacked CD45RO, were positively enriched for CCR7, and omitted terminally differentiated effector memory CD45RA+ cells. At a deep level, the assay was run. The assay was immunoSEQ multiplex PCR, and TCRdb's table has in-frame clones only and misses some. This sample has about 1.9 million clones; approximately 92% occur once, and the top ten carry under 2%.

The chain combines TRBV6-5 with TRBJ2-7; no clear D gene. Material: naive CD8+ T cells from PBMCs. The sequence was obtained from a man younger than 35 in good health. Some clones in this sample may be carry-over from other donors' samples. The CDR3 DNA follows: TGTGCCAGCAGTTACTCGATAGTCGGCGAGCAGTACTTC. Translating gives CASSYSIVGEQYF.